The 16 T cell receptor beta chains listed next were all sequenced from one sample in a study of blood T cell repertoires in COVID-19. Measured with immunoSEQ multiplex PCR; TCRdb has only the in-frame clones, and not every one. This sample has around 310,000 clones, with 88% found just once. Sequencing used PBMCs or T cells enriched from blood (not recorded which). The receptors stem from a man aged 30 to 45 who had recovered from COVID-19.

V and J are TRBV11-3 and TRBJ2-7; the D gene is possibly TRBD1 (5 bases). Germline V gene data show CDR1 as SGHNT and CDR2 as YENEEA. The CDR3 has 14 amino acids. Trimming stripped 0 bases from V and 5 bases from J, with 11 bases between. This CDR3 reads CASSLDSGSDEQYF. CDR3 nucleotide sequence: TGTGCCAGCAGCTTAGATTCAGGGTCGGACGAGCAGTACTTC. The full variable domain, in which reference TRBV11-3 and TRBJ2-7 provide the parts outside the CDR3, is EAGVVQSPRYKIIEKKQPVAFWCNPISGHNTLYWYLQNLGQGPELLIRYENEEAVDDSQLPKDRFSAERLKGVDSTLKIQPAELGDSAVYLCASSLDSGSDEQYFGPGTRLTVT.

The chain is built from TRBV16 and TRBJ1-1; tentatively, D is TRBD1 (6 bases). Trimming removed 4 bases at V and 1 base at J, with 7 bases between. Per germline, CDR1 KGHSY and CDR2 FQNENV. This CDR3 comprises 13 residues. CDR3 sequence: CASSRGGNTEAFF. The CDR3 DNA reads as TGTGCCAGCAGCCGAGGGGGGAACACTGAAGCTTTCTTT.

The chain recombines TRBV28 with TRBJ1-5, with a weak D call TRBD1 (5 bases). CDR3 length equals 16 residues. The germline CDR1 and CDR2 sequences are MDHEN and SYDVKM. V lost 3 bases and J lost 1, with 13 bases in between. CDR3 DNA: TGTGCCAGCAGTTTCCTCGGGGGGGTGAGCAATCAGCCCCAGCATTTT. It translates to CASSFLGGVSNQPQHF.

The chain uses TRBV6-5 and TRBJ1-3; no reliable D call. This CDR3 contains 13 residues. Germline CDR1 reads MNHEY; CDR2 reads SVGAGI. V was trimmed by 0 bases and J by 4 bases, leaving 4 bases between them. In DNA form, the CDR3 reads TGTGCCAGCAGTTACTCGGAGGGAAACACCATATATTTT. Its translation: CASSYSEGNTIYF.

The genes are TRBV11-2 and TRBJ2-2; 9 bases are shared with TRBD2. The V gene end was trimmed by 8 bases and the J gene end by 3 bases; junction bases not matched to a gene: 13. The germline CDR1 and CDR2 sequences are SGHAT and FQNNGV. The CDR3 is 17 amino acids. CDR3: CASVEASGALYTGELFF. The CDR3 DNA follows: TGTGCCAGCGTAGAGGCTAGCGGGGCCCTCTACACCGGGGAGCTGTTTTTT.

The chain is built from TRBV5-1 and TRBJ2-7; TRBD1 might be the D (6 bases). CDR1 and CDR2 from the germline V gene are SGHRS and YFSETQ. The V and J ends lost 1 base and 7 bases respectively, with 21 bases between them. The CDR3 length is 16 residues. The CDR3 coding sequence is TGCGCCAGCAGCTTGACGGGTGCCCCAGGGGCGGTTGAGCAGTACTTC. As protein: CASSLTGAPGAVEQYF. Drawing the rest from reference TRBV5-1 and TRBJ2-7, the complete variable domain is KAGVTQTPRYLIKTRGQQVTLSCSPISGHRSVSWYQQTPGQGLQFLFEYFSETQRNKGNFPGRFSGRQFSNSRSEMNVSTLELGDSALYLCASSLTGAPGAVEQYFGPGTRLTVT.

The rearrangement uses TRBV28 and TRBJ1-6; D possibly corresponds to TRBD1 (5 bases). V lost 6 bases to trimming and J lost 5 bases, with 8 bases between them. The CDR3 loop spans 13 amino acids. From germline, CDR1 is MDHEN and CDR2 SYDVKM. The CDR3 nucleotides are TGTGCCAGCAGGACAGAAAATAATTCACCCCTCCACTTT. The encoded protein is CASRTENNSPLHF.

The chain has TRBV3-1 (or the pseudogene TRBV3-2) and TRBJ2-7; 12 nucleotides align to TRBD2. V gave up 4 bases and J gave up 3 bases; unmatched junction bases: 7. The CDR3 spans 16 residues. Germline-derived CDR1 and CDR2 are LGHDT and YNNKEL (reference sequence). CDR3 in amino acids: CASSLPWTSGVYEQYF. CDR3 bases: TGTGCCAGCAGCCTCCCTTGGACTAGCGGGGTCTACGAGCAGTACTTC.

The rearrangement joins TRBV4-2 to TRBJ2-7, with TRBD1 matching over 9 bases. The CDR3 runs to 14 residues. The V and J ends lost 1 base and 5 bases, in that order; junction bases with no gene match: 3. From germline, CDR1 is LGHNA and CDR2 YNFKEQ. The chain's CDR3 is CASSQGQGGDEQYF. The CDR3 DNA sequence: TGTGCCAGCAGCCAAGGACAGGGGGGGGACGAGCAGTACTTC.

This clone has a single count. The chain carries TRBV2 and TRBJ2-2; 8 bases match TRBD1. The V gene end was trimmed by 6 bases and the J gene end by 6 bases; junction bases not matched to a gene: 6. The germline V gene has CDR1 SNHLY and CDR2 FYNNEI. The CDR3 loop spans 14 amino acids. CDR3 nucleotide sequence: TGTGCCAGCAGAAGTCAGGGGGCCGCCGGGGAGCTGTTTTTT. Its protein product is CASRSQGAAGELFF.

This rearrangement joins TRBV4-1 to TRBJ2-5, with D possibly matching TRBD2 (5 bases). The CDR3 contains 15 residues. Germline loops: CDR1 MGHRA, CDR2 YSYEKL. Trimming took 3 bases from V and 2 from J, leaving 13 bases between them. DNA of the CDR3: TGCGCCAGCAGCCAGTCCCGCAGCGGTCAAGAGACCCAGTACTTC. Protein sequence: CASSQSRSGQETQYF.

The chain carries TRBV7-6 and TRBJ2-7; maybe TRBD1 (5 bases). CDR1 is SGHVS, CDR2 FNYEAQ, per germline. The V gene lost 5 bases and the J gene lost 4 bases, with 21 bases spanning the gap. The CDR3 totals 16 residues. In DNA form, the CDR3 reads TGTGCCAGCAGCCCGGGTACAGGATCCGGAAAATACGAGCAGTACTTC. The encoded protein is CASSPGTGSGKYEQYF.

CDR3 in DNA: TGTGCCAGCAGTGGGCAGGGGGGTCAGCCCCAGCATTTT. Translating gives CASSGQGGQPQHF. The chain uses TRBV6-4 and TRBJ1-5; 7 bases are a match to TRBD1. Germline CDR1 MRHNA, CDR2 SNTAGT. With 4 bases clipped from V and 6 bases from J, the junction kept 3 bases outside the gene matches. The CDR3 has 13 amino acids.

CDR3 DNA sequence: TGTGCCAGCACCCCGGGAACGGGTGTGTGGACCCTCCACTTT. It specifies CASTPGTGVWTLHF. This chain links TRBV28 with TRBJ1-6, with no clear D. Germline-derived CDR1 and CDR2 are MDHEN and SYDVKM. V was shortened by 7 bases and J by 14 bases, with 21 bases between the two germline ends. This CDR3 has 14 amino acids.

V usage is TRBV9 and J usage is TRBJ1-4; 10 nucleotides line up with TRBD1. Germline CDR1 reads SGDLS; CDR2 reads YYNGEE. Unmatched junction bases numbered 5, after V lost 3 bases and J lost 3 bases. CDR3 length: 16 amino acids. The CDR3 DNA reads as TGTGCCAGCAGCGCGGGGGGGACAGGGGCTAATGAAAAACTGTTTTTT. Amino acids: CASSAGGTGANEKLFF.

The chain carries TRBV7-2 and TRBJ1-2; D not certain. Trimming cost V 0 bases and J 2 bases, with 10 bases left between them. Germline values: CDR1 SGHTA, CDR2 FQGNSA. This CDR3 comprises 15 residues. CDR3 in DNA: TGTGCCAGCAGCTTAGCGTGGCAGTCCAACTATGGCTACACCTTC. Translation gives CASSLAWQSNYGYTF. The variable domain in full, with the rest retrieved from reference TRBV7-2 and TRBJ1-2, is GAGVSQSPSNKVTEKGKDVELRCDPISGHTALYWYRQSLGQGLEFLIYFQGNSAPDKSGLPSDRFSAERTGGSVSTLTIQRTQQEDSAVYLCASSLAWQSNYGYTFGSGTRLTVV.